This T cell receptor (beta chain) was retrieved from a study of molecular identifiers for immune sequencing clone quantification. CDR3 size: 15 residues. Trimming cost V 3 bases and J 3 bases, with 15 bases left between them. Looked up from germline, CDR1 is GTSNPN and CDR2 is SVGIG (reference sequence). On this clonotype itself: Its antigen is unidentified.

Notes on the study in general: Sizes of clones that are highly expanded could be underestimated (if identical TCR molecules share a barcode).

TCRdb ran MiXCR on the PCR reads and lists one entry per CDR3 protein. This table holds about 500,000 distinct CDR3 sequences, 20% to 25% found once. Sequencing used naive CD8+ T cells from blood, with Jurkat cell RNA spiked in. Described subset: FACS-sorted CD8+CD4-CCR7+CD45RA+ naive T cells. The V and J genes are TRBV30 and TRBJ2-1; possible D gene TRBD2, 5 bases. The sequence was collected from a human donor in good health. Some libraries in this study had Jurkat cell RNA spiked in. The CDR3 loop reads CAWSKVLRDYNEQFF. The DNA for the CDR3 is TGTGCCTGGAGCAAAGTCCTCCGGGACTACAATGAGCAGTTCTTC.